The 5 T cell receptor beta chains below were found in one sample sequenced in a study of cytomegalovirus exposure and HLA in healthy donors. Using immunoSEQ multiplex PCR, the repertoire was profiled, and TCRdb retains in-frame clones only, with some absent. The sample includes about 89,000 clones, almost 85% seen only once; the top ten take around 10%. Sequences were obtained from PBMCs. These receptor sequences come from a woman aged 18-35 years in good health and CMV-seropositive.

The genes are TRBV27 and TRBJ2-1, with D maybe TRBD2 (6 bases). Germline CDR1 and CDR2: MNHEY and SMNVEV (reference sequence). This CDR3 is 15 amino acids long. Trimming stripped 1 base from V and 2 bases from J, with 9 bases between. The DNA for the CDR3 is TGTGCCAGCAGTTTATGGAGGGCACCCTACAATGAGCAGTTCTTC. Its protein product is CASSLWRAPYNEQFF.

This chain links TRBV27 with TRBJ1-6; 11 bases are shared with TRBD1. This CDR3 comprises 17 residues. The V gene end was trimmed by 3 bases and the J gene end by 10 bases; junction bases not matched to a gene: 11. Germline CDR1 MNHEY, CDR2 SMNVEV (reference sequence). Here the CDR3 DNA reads TGTGCCAGCAGTTTCGCCGGACAGGGGGCAGGCGGGTCACCCCTCCACTTT. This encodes CASSFAGQGAGGSPLHF.

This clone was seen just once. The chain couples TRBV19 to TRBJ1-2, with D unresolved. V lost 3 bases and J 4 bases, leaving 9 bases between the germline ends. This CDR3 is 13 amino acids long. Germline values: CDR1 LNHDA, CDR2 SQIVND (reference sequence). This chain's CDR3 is CASSIQQPYGYTF. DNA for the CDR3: TGTGCCAGTAGTATTCAACAACCCTATGGCTACACCTTC.

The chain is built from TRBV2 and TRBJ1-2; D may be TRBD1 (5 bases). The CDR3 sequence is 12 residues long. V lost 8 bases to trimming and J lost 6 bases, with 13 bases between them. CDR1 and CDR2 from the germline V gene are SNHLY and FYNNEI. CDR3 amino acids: CASSAAGDGYTF. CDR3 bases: TGTGCCAGCTCGGCCGCGGGGGATGGCTACACCTTC.

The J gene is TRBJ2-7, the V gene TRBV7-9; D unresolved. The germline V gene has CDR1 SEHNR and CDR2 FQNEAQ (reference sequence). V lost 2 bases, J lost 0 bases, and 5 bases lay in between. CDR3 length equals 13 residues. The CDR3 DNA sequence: TGTGCCAGCAGCTTACCGAGCTCCTACGAGCAGTACTTC. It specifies CASSLPSSYEQYF.